These T cell receptor beta chains were read from a single sample in a study of cytomegalovirus exposure and HLA in healthy donors. Generated by immunoSEQ multiplex PCR, the TCRdb table keeps only in-frame clones and is missing some. This table holds roughly 150,000 clones. The sequenced sample was PBMCs. All receptors derive from a woman aged 50 to 60 in good health and CMV-seronegative. Both conserved end residues are part of each CDR3. D genes are given only for firm matches.

NA	TRBV2	14	TRBJ1-5	CASGTGTGSQPQHF	TGTGCCAGCGGTACCGGTACAGGGTCTCAGCCCCAGCATTTT
TRBD2	TRBV7-3	15	TRBJ2-7	CASSTYAGLAYEQYF	TGTGCCAGCAGTACTTACGCGGGACTAGCGTACGAGCAGTACTTC
NA	TRBV4-3	16	TRBJ2-6	CASSLGGLLGANVLTF	TGCGCCAGCAGCCTCGGGGGGCTACTTGGGGCCAACGTCCTGACTTTC
NA	TRBV13	13	TRBJ2-2	CASSSGGTGELFF	TGTGCCAGCAGCTCCGGAGGAACCGGGGAGCTGTTTTTT
NA	TRBV27	14	TRBJ1-2	CASTPFGPTDGYTF	TGTGCCAGCACCCCTTTTGGGCCCACGGATGGCTACACCTTC
TRBD2	TRBV4-2	15	TRBJ2-7	CASSQGLAGAYEQYF	TGTGCCAGCAGCCAGGGACTAGCGGGAGCTTACGAGCAGTACTTC
NA	TRBV20-1	11	TRBJ2-1	CSARTYNEQFF	TGCAGTGCACGGACATACAATGAGCAGTTCTTC
NA	TRBV10-3	15	TRBJ1-1	CAISVSGGVNTEAFF	TGTGCCATCAGTGTGTCGGGGGGTGTGAACACTGAAGCTTTCTTT
TRBD1	TRBV5-1	15	TRBJ1-1	CASSGNRGMNTEAFF	TGCGCCAGCAGCGGGAACAGGGGCATGAACACTGAAGCTTTCTTT
TRBD1	TRBV4-1	17	TRBJ2-7	CASSQWDDRGRRYEQYF	TGCGCCAGCAGCCAATGGGACGACAGGGGGCGTCGTTACGAGCAGTACTTC
NA	TRBV30	14	TRBJ2-1	CAWSALDRYNEQFF	TGTGCCTGGAGTGCCCTAGACAGATACAATGAGCAGTTCTTC
NA	TRBV6-5	15	TRBJ1-5	CASSYSGASNQPQHF	TGTGCCAGCAGTTACTCGGGGGCCAGCAATCAGCCCCAGCATTTT
NA	TRBV5-1	13	TRBJ1-1	CASWGEAATEAFF	TGCGCCAGTTGGGGGGAGGCGGCCACTGAAGCTTTCTTT
NA	TRBV28	13	TRBJ1-5	CASSGGYFQPQHF	TGTGCCAGCTCTGGAGGGTATTTTCAGCCCCAGCATTTT
NA	TRBV5-4	12	TRBJ2-7	CASSSPTSEQYF	TGTGCCAGCAGCTCCCCGACTTCCGAGCAGTACTTC
NA	TRBV30	13	TRBJ1-6	CAWSPTGGGSLHF	TGTGCCTGGAGTCCGACGGGAGGAGGGTCCCTCCACTTT
NA	TRBV9	13	TRBJ1-5	CASSPGPSRPQHF	TGTGCCAGCAGCCCGGGTCCCTCACGGCCCCAGCATTTT
NA	TRBV9	15	TRBJ1-1	CASSKTGIMNTEAFF	TGTGCCAGCAGCAAAACAGGAATCATGAACACTGAAGCTTTCTTT
TRBD1	TRBV7-6	15	TRBJ1-2	CASSPGQGVNYGYTF	TGTGCCAGCAGCCCGGGACAGGGGGTGAACTATGGCTACACCTTC
TRBD1	TRBV29-1	15	TRBJ2-2	CSALGGTGVVGELFF	TGCAGCGCCTTAGGCGGGACAGGGGTGGTCGGGGAGCTGTTTTTT
NA	TRBV27	12	TRBJ1-6	CASSPTGWTLHF	TGTGCCAGCAGCCCTACGGGGTGGACCCTCCACTTT
TRBD2	TRBV9	17	TRBJ2-3	CASSPTHFSGRTDTQYF	TGTGCCAGCAGCCCAACTCATTTTAGCGGGAGGACAGATACGCAGTATTTT
NA	TRBV5-1	15	TRBJ1-2	CASSLAGQNFYGYTF	TGCGCCAGCAGCTTGGCCGGACAGAACTTCTATGGCTACACCTTC
NA	TRBV27	16	TRBJ2-7	CASSFSSREGDLEQYF	TGTGCCAGCAGTTTCTCCTCCAGGGAGGGGGACCTCGAGCAGTACTTC
TRBD1	TRBV30	17	TRBJ2-7	CAWSNRDRGRGSYEQYF	TGTGCCTGGAGTAACCGGGACAGGGGGCGCGGATCCTACGAGCAGTACTTC
TRBD1	TRBV6-1	13	TRBJ1-5	CASSATGVQPQHF	TGTGCCAGCAGTGCGACAGGGGTACAGCCCCAGCATTTT
NA	TRBV4-1	11	TRBJ2-7	CASSQQGKQYF	TGCGCCAGCAGCCAACAGGGGAAGCAGTACTTC
TRBD2	TRBV19	15	TRBJ2-7	CASSIGSGVSYEQYF	TGTGCCAGTAGTATAGGTAGCGGGGTATCCTACGAGCAGTACTTC
NA	TRBV6-1	13	TRBJ1-2	CASSENPGVESTF	TGTGCCAGCAGTGAAAACCCCGGGGTGGAAAGCACCTTC
TRBD2	TRBV6-1	15	TRBJ2-3	CASSERGGLTDTQYF	TGTGCCAGCAGTGAGCGGGGGGGCCTTACAGATACGCAGTATTTT
TRBD1	TRBV7-2	18	TRBJ1-3	CASSPGWGTGGSGNTIYF	TGTGCCAGCAGCCCTGGCTGGGGGACAGGGGGCTCTGGAAACACCATATATTTT
TRBD1	TRBV28	16	TRBJ1-4	CASSLGQGSTNEKLFF	TGTGCCAGCAGTCTTGGACAGGGCTCAACTAATGAAAAACTGTTTTTT
NA	TRBV4-1	13	TRBJ2-7	CASSQGDPLGQYF	TGCGCCAGCAGCCAAGGAGATCCCCTAGGGCAGTACTTC
TRBD1	TRBV28	15	TRBJ1-5	CASSLATGSNQPQHF	TGTGCCAGCAGTTTGGCGACAGGGTCCAATCAGCCCCAGCATTTT
TRBD2	TRBV6-6	14	TRBJ2-7	CASRLAAFSYEQYF	TGTGCCAGCAGACTAGCGGCCTTCTCCTACGAGCAGTACTTC
NA	TRBV2	13	TRBJ1-5	CASNGEGNQPQHF	TGTGCCAGCAATGGGGAGGGCAATCAGCCCCAGCATTTT
TRBD1	TRBV5-1	15	TRBJ2-3	CASSPGGQGADTQYF	TGCGCCAGCAGCCCGGGGGGACAGGGAGCAGATACGCAGTATTTT
NA	TRBV4-2	16	TRBJ1-6	CASSQDAIREVSPLHF	TGTGCCAGCAGCCAAGATGCGATCAGGGAGGTTTCACCCCTCCACTTT
NA	TRBV30	12	TRBJ2-7	CAWNEGSYEQYF	TGTGCCTGGAACGAGGGTTCCTACGAGCAGTACTTC
TRBD1	TRBV6-5	13	TRBJ2-3	CASSKGQGGVKYF	TGTGCCAGCAGTAAAGGACAGGGGGGTGTTAAGTATTTT
TRBD1	TRBV29-1	13	TRBJ2-7	CSARGTGPNEQYF	TGCAGCGCCCGAGGGACAGGCCCTAACGAGCAGTACTTC
NA	TRBV6-6	14	TRBJ1-5	CASSSGGYNQPQHF	TGTGCCAGCAGTTCGGGGGGTTATAATCAGCCCCAGCATTTT
NA	TRBV6-1	15	TRBJ2-5	CASSPQTGDQETQYF	TGTGCCAGCAGTCCCCAGACAGGCGACCAAGAGACCCAGTACTTC
TRBD2	TRBV7-9	19	TRBJ2-7	CASSLIRGTSGSPDAEQYF	TGTGCCAGCAGCTTAATAAGAGGGACTAGCGGCTCTCCGGATGCCGAGCAGTACTTC
TRBD1	TRBV30	15	TRBJ1-2	CAWSVRGQTVYGYTF	TGTGCCTGGAGTGTACGGGGACAGACCGTCTATGGCTACACCTTC
NA	TRBV7-9	15	TRBJ1-2	CASSLVAARAYGYTF	TGTGCCAGCAGCTTAGTTGCGGCGCGGGCCTATGGCTACACCTTC
TRBD1	TRBV9	14	TRBJ1-5	CASSSQGAFQPQHF	TGTGCCAGCAGCTCACAGGGGGCGTTTCAGCCCCAGCATTTT
NA	TRBV10-3	14	TRBJ1-2	CAIEGGERNYGYTF	TGTGCCATCGAGGGGGGGGAAAGAAACTATGGCTACACCTTC
TRBD2	TRBV4-3	15	TRBJ2-7	CASSSGLADNYEQYF	TGCGCCAGCAGCTCCGGACTAGCGGACAACTACGAGCAGTACTTC
TRBD1	TRBV19	15	TRBJ2-5	CASRSNQGVQETQYF	TGTGCCAGTAGAAGCAACCAGGGGGTCCAAGAGACCCAGTACTTC
NA	TRBV6-1	15	TRBJ2-5	CASSEDPGAMETQYF	TGTGCCAGCAGTGAAGATCCAGGGGCCATGGAGACCCAGTACTTC
NA	TRBV7-3	13	TRBJ2-7	CASSSQGAQKQYF	TGTGCCAGCAGCTCCCAAGGGGCCCAGAAGCAGTACTTC
TRBD1	TRBV6-5	13	TRBJ2-7	CASTGTGGYEQYF	TGTGCCAGTACCGGGACAGGAGGTTACGAGCAGTACTTC